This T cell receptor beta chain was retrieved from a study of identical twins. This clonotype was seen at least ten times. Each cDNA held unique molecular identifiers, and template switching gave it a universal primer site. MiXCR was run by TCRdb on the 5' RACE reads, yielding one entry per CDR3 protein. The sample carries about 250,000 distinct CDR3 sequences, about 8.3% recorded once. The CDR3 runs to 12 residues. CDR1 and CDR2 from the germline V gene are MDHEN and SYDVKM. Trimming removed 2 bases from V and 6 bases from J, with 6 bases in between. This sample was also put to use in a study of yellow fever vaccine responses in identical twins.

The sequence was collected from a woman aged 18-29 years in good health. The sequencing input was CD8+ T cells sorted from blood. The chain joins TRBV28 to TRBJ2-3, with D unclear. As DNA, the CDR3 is TGTGCCAGCAGTTTAGGCCTCGATACGCAGTATTTT. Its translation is CASSLGLDTQYF.